This TCR beta chain derives from a study of vaccination effects on CD4 cells after COVID-19 (dated by TCRdb to between 2020 and 2023). For the study in its entirety: The ViraFEST assay stimulated PBMC with viral peptide pools and then used TCR sequencing to identify antigen-specific CD4+ T cell clonotypes by expansion. Samples were taken from three convalescent patients early (day +14) and late (day +241, +227, +161 respectively) after vaccination. Across the study, the median time from the second dose to post-vaccine sampling was 72 days (range 14 to 241). Some 2 million PBMC per well were cultured in IMDM with about 4.5% human AB serum, 10 IU/ml IL-2 and gentamicin, plus 10 ug/ml peptides. The study compared SARS-CoV-2 spike-specific CD4+ TCR repertoires before and after mRNA vaccination in COVID-19 convalescent patients and infection-naive vaccine recipients. A total of 10 COVID-19 convalescent patients and a handful of SARS-CoV-2-naive healthy vaccine recipients were included in the full study. The Oncomine TCR Beta short-read assay on an Illumina iSeq 100 was used to sequence cultures from other donors in the study. On the study overall, not on this receptor specifically: The study was limited by a small number of convalescent patients and lacked early post-infection timepoints. In convalescent patients, the post-vaccine spike-reactive repertoire was composed mainly of new vaccine-induced clones that were largely distinct from infection-induced clones. Clones induced by infection and clones induced by vaccination both contracted markedly at late timepoints after vaccination, which fits with T cell responses waning over time.

As regards this clone: What this receptor recognizes is not known. No much larger clone is present one base from it, and per-base qualities are unavailable.

The library was built by means of the immunoSEQ multiplex PCR assay. TCR beta CDR3 sequencing was performed on DNA from the cultured, isolated CD4+ T cells. The published analysis was carried out like this. Non-productive TCR sequences were removed, reads were trimmed to the CDR3 region, and CDR3s of at least 7 amino acids were retained. The MANAFEST web app was used to identify antigen-specific clonotypes by comparing expansion in peptide wells with expansion in reference cultures. To count as positive, a clone had to show expansion at FDR<0.05 compared with the reference and with all other wells, an odds ratio above 5, and a frequency above 0.1% in two replicate wells. A clonotype was defined as cross-reactive if the clonotype was significantly expanded both in SARS-CoV-2 spike wells and in at least one common cold coronavirus spike condition. CDR3 similarity was assessed by Levenshtein distance using the stringdist R package, and unrooted trees were constructed with ape in R 3.6.1. TCRdb retrieved this table from immuneACCESS and kept in-frame rearrangements only. Not all clones are present; in checked studies, unresolved V genes account for under half, and no reason is known for the remainder. V, J and clone size derive from that table, while D and trimming were established from the DNA sequence. The sample profile shows tens of thousands of clones; over 65% of them were found once. The ten biggest clones cover 3.5% to 4.5% of the sample.

After 10 days of culture, CD4+ T cells were isolated with the EasySep CD4+ T cell isolation kit. PCR-confirmed SARS-CoV-2 infection had occurred in convalescent patients between March and December 2020, before the Alpha, Beta and Delta variants emerged in the United States. Each participant received two doses of an mRNA SARS-CoV-2 vaccine, either BNT162b2 or mRNA-1273. Half of the culture medium was replaced with fresh IL-2-containing medium on days 3 and 7. Unless noted otherwise, every peptide stimulation condition was grown in triplicate wells. PBMC were separated from whole blood using Ficoll-Paque Plus gradient centrifugation and were then either cryopreserved at -140C or used fresh. Genomic DNA was extracted from cultured CD4+ T cells with the QIAamp micro DNA kit. The sample here was CD4+ T cells from PBMCs cultured without peptide, taken after COVID-19 vaccination. This TCR was sampled from a human donor who had a prior SARS-CoV-2 infection.

The CDR3 in this case is CACTGQGGQPQHF. The nucleotide sequence reads as follows: TGTGCCTGTACTGGACAGGGAGGTCAGCCCCAGCATTTT. Here the chain combines TRBV30 and TRBJ1-5; TRBD1 aligns with 8 central bases. The junction shows trimming of 6 bases on V and 6 bases on J, and the gene matches do not reach 7 bases of it. Counted from cysteine to phenylalanine, this CDR3 has 13 amino acids. Of all the DNA, just the CDR3 is kept, 39 bases in frame from base 1. CDR1 and CDR2 are read off the germline V gene (reference sequence) as GTSNPN and SVGIG.